This T cell receptor (beta chain) comes out of a study of cytomegalovirus exposure and HLA in healthy donors. Across the whole study: About 80 million unique TCR sequences came from HLA-typed donors in an early release.

Researchers ran the PCR with 60 Vbeta and 13 Jbeta primers. Produced via immunoSEQ multiplex PCR; TCRdb's table is partial and in-frame only. The data show about 120,000 clones, 80% seen once. Whole-study results and caveats: Later work found that TCR association rates differed between HLA loci; DRB1 had the most and HLA-C the fewest.

In regard to this clone: Its target is not known.

The material sequenced was PBMCs. The receptor was isolated from a female donor in good health and CMV-seropositive.

In nucleotides, the CDR3 is TGTGCCAGCAGCCCCGGGACAGGGCAGGTAGGCTCTGGGGCCAACGTCCTGACTTTC. It yields the protein CASSPGTGQVGSGANVLTF. This chain joins TRBV11-2 and TRBJ2-6, with 9 bases lining up with TRBD1. The trim removed 5 bases at V and 0 bases at J, leaving 11 bases unmatched. The CDR3 loop spans 19 amino acids. Germline CDR1 SGHAT, CDR2 FQNNGV.